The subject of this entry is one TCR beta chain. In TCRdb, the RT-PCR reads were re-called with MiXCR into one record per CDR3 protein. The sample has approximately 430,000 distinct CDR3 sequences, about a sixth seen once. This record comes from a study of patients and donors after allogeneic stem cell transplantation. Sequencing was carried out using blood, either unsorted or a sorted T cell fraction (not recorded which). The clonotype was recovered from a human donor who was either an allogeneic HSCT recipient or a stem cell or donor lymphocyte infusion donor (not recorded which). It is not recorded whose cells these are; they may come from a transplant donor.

This chain's CDR3 is CSASAYSSGRTDTQYF. Written as DNA, the CDR3 is TGCAGTGCTAGTGCCTATTCTAGCGGGAGGACAGATACGCAGTATTTT. The J gene is TRBJ2-3, the V gene TRBV20-1; 11 bases match TRBD2. V was clipped by 3 bases and J by 3 bases; unmatched bases: 8. This CDR3 has 16 residues. Germline V gives CDR1 DFQATT, CDR2 SNEGSKA (reference sequence).